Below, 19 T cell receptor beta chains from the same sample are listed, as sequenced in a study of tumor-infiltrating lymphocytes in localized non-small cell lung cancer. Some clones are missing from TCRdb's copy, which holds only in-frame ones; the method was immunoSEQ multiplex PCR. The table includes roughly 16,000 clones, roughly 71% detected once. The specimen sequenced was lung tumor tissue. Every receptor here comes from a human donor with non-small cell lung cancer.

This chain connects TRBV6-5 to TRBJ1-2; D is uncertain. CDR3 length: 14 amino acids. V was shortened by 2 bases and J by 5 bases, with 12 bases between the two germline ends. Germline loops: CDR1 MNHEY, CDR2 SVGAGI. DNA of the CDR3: TGTGCCAGCAGTTACGACAAAGCTCCGTATGGCTACACCTTC. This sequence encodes CASSYDKAPYGYTF.

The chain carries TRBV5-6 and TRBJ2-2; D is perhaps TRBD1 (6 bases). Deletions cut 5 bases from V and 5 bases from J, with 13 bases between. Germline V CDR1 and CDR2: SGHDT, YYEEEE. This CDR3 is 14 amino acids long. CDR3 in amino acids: CASRGGVSTGELFF. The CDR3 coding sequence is TGTGCCAGCAGAGGGGGAGTCTCGACCGGGGAGCTGTTTTTT.

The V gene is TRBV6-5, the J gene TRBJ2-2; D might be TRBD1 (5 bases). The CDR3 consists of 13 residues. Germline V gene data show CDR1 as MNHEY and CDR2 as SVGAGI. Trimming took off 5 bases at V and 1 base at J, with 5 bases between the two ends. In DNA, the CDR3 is TGTGCCAGCAGTACAGGGAACACCGGGGAGCTGTTTTTT. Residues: CASSTGNTGELFF.

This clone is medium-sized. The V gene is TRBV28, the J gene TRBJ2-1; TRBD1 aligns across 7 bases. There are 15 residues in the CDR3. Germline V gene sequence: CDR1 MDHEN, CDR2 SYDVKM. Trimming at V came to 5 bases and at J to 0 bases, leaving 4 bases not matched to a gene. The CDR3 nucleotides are TGTGCCAGCAGTCCGGGACAGCTCTCCTACAATGAGCAGTTCTTC. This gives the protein CASSPGQLSYNEQFF.

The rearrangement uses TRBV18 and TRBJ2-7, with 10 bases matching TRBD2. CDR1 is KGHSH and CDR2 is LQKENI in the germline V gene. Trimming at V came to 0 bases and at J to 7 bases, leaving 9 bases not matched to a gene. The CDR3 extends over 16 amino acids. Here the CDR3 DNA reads TGTGCCAGCTCACCACCGGTAGCGGGAGGATCTGGGGAGCAGTACTTC. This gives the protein CASSPPVAGGSGEQYF.

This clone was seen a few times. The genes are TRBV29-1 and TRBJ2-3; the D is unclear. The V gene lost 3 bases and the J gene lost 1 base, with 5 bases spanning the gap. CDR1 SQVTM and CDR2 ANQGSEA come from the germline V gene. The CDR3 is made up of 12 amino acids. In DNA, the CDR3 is TGCAGCGTTGATATCGGCACAGATACGCAGTATTTT. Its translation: CSVDIGTDTQYF.

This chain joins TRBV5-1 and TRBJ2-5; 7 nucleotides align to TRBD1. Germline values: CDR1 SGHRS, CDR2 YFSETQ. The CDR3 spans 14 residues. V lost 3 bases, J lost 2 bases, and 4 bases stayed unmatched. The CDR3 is CASSWGTVQETQYF. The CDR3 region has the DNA TGCGCCAGCAGCTGGGGGACAGTTCAAGAGACCCAGTACTTC.

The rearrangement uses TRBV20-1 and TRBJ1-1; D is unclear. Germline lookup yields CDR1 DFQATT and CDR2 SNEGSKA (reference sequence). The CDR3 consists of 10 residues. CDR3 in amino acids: CMTSSTEAFF. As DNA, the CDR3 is TGCATGACGAGTAGTACTGAAGCTTTCTTT.

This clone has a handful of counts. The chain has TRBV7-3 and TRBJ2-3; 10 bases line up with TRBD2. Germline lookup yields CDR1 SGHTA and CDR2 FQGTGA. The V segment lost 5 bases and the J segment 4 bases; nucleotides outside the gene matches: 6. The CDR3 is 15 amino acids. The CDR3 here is CASSPLAGASDTQYF. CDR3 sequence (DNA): TGTGCCAGCAGCCCCCTAGCGGGAGCCTCAGATACGCAGTATTTT.

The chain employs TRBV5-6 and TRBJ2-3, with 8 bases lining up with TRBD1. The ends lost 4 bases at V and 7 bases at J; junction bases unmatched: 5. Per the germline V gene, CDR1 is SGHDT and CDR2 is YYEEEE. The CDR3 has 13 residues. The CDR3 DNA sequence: TGTGCCAGCAGCAGACAGGGGCTTAATACGCAGTATTTT. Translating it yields CASSRQGLNTQYF.

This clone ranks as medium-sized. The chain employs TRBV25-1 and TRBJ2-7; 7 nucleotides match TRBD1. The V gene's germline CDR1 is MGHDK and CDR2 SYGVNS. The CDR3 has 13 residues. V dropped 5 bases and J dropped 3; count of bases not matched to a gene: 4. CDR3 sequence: CASSINRGYEQYF. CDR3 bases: TGTGCCAGCAGTATAAACAGGGGCTACGAGCAGTACTTC.

The CDR3 reads CASRGYEGPRYF. CDR3 sequence (DNA): TGCGCCAGCAGAGGGTATGAGGGCCCAAGGTATTTT. The chain joins TRBV5-1 to TRBJ2-3; the D gene is possibly TRBD2 (5 bases). Germline CDR1 is SGHRS and CDR2 is YFSETQ. Trimming took off 5 bases at V and 14 bases at J, with 18 bases between the two ends. The CDR3 has 12 amino acids.

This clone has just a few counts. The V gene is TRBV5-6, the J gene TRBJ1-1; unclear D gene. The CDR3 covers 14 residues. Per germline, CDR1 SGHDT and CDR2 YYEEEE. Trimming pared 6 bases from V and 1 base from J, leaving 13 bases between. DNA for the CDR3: TGTGCCAGCACCCCGGGGATGGGGAACACTGAAGCTTTCTTT. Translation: CASTPGMGNTEAFF.

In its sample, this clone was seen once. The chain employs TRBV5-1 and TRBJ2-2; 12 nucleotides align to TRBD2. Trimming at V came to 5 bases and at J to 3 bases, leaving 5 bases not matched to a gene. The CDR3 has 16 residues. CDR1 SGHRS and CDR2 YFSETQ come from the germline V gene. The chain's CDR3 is CASRFLAGGYTGELFF. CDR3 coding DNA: TGCGCCAGCAGATTCCTAGCGGGAGGGTACACCGGGGAGCTGTTTTTT.

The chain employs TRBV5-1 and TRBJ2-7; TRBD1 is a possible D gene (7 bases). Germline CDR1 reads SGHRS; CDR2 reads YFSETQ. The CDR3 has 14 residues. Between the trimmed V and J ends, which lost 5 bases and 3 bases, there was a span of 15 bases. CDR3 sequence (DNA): TGCGCCAGCAGTTGGGGGGCAGGGGGCTACGAGCAGTACTTC. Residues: CASSWGAGGYEQYF. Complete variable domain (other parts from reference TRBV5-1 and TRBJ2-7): KAGVTQTPRYLIKTRGQQVTLSCSPISGHRSVSWYQQTPGQGLQFLFEYFSETQRNKGNFPGRFSGRQFSNSRSEMNVSTLELGDSALYLCASSWGAGGYEQYFGPGTRLTVT.

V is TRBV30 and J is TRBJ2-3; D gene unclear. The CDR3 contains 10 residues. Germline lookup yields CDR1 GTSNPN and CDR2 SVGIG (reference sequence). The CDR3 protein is CVLLSDTQYF. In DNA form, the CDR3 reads TGTGTCTTGCTTTCAGATACGCAGTATTTT.

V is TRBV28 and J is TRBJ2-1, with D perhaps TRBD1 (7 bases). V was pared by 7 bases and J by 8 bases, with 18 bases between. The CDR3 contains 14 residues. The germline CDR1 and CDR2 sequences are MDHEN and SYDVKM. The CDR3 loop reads CASIHAGQRDEQFF. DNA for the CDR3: TGTGCCAGCATACATGCGGGACAGCGCGATGAGCAGTTCTTC.

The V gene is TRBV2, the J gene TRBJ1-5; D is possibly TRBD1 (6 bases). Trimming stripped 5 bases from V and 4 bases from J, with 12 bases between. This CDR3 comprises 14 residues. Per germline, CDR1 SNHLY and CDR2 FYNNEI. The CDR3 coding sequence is TGTGCCAGCAGTAGGACAGCCGATAATCAGCCCCAGCATTTT. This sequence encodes CASSRTADNQPQHF.

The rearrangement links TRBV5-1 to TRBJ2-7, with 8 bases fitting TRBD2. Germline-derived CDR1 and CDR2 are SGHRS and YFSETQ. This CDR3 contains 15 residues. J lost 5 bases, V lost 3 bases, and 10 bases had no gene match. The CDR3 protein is CASSSEGSGTHEQYF. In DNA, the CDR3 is TGCGCCAGCAGCTCGGAGGGTAGCGGGACCCACGAGCAGTACTTC.